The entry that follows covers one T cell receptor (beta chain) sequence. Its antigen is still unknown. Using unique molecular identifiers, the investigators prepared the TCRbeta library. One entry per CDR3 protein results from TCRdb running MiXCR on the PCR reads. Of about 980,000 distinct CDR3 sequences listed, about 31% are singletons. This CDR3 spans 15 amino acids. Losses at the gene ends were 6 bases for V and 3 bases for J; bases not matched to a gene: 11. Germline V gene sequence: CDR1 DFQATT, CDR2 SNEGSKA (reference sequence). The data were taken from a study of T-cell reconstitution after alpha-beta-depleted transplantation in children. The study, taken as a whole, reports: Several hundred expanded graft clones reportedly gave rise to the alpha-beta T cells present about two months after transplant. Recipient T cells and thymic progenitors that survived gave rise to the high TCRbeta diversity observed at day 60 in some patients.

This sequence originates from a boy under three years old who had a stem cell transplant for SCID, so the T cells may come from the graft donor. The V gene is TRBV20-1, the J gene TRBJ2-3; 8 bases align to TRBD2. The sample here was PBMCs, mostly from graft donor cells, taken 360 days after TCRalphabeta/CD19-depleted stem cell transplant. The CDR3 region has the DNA TGCAGTGCAAGAAGGACTAGCCTATGGACAGATACGCAGTATTTT. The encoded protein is CSARRTSLWTDTQYF.